This T cell receptor (beta chain) came from a study of OX40 agonist ivuxolimab in advanced cancers. Study as a whole: The drug used for patients, ivuxolimab, was an agonistic anti-OX40 (CD134) antibody. Study-level results: The authors also found low normalized T-cell clonal expansion in some nonresponders.

As concerns this clone: Antigen: not known.

Germline V gene sequence: CDR1 SGHRS, CDR2 YFSETQ. V was trimmed by 1 base and J by 0 bases, leaving 5 bases between them. CDR3 length: 15 amino acids. The method was immunoSEQ multiplex PCR; TCRdb's version includes in-frame clones alone and lacks a portion of them. In the table there are more than 55,000 clones, about 80% of which are singletons. The material was CD4+ or CD8+ T cells sorted from blood, obtained in a trial of the OX40 agonist ivuxolimab. The chain employs TRBV5-1 and TRBJ2-6; D is ambiguous. This sequence originates from an adult with an advanced solid tumor such as melanoma, head and neck, liver or kidney cancer. CDR3 DNA sequence: TGCGCCAGCAGCTTGCCGAACTCTGGGGCCAACGTCCTGACTTTC. Protein: CASSLPNSGANVLTF. Drawing the rest from reference TRBV5-1 and TRBJ2-6, the complete variable domain is KAGVTQTPRYLIKTRGQQVTLSCSPISGHRSVSWYQQTPGQGLQFLFEYFSETQRNKGNFPGRFSGRQFSNSRSEMNVSTLELGDSALYLCASSLPNSGANVLTFGAGSRLTVL.